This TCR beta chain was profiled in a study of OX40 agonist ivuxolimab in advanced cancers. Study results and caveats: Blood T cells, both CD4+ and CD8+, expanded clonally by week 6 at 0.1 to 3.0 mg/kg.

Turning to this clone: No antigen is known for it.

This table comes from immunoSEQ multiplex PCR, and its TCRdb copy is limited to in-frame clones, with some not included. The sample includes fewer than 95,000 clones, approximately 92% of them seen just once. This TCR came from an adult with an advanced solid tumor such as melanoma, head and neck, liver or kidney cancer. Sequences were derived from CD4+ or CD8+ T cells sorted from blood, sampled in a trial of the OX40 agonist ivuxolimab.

The CDR3 reads CASSITPSGIDTQYF. Written as DNA, the CDR3 is TGTGCCAGTAGTATCACACCGTCGGGCATAGATACGCAGTATTTT. V is TRBV19 and J is TRBJ2-3; D unclear. The CDR3 runs 15 residues. Trimming shortened V by 3 bases and J by 5 bases, and 15 bases separated the two germline ends. Per germline, CDR1 LNHDA and CDR2 SQIVND (reference sequence).